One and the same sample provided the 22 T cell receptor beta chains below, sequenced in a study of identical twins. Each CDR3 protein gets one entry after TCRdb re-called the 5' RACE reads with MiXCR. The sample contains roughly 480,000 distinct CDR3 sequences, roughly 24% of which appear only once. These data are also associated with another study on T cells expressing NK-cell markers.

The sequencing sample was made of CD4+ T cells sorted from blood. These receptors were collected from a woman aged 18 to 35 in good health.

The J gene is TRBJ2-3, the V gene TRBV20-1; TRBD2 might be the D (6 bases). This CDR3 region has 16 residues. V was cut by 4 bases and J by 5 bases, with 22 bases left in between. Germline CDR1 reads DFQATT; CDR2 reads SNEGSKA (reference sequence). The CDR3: CSATPMGLGGKDTQYF. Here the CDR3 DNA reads TGCAGTGCTACACCTATGGGACTGGGGGGAAAAGATACGCAGTATTTT.

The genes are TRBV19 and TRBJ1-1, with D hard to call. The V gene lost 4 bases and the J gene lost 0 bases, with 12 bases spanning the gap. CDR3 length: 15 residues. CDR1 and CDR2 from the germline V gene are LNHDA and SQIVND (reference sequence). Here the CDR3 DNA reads TGTGCCAGTAGTAGCGGACGGATAATGAACACTGAAGCTTTCTTT. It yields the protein CASSSGRIMNTEAFF.

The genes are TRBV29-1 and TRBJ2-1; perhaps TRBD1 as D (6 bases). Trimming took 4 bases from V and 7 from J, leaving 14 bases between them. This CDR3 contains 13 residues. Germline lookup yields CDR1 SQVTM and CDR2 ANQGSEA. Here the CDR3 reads CSVASYRVNEQFF. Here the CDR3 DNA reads TGCAGCGTTGCTAGTTACAGGGTAAATGAGCAGTTCTTC.

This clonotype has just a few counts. CDR3 sequence reads: CASRKDIDQPQHF. Here the CDR3 DNA reads TGTGCCAGCAGAAAGGACATAGATCAGCCCCAGCATTTT. V gene TRBV2 combines with J gene TRBJ1-5; possibly TRBD1 for D (5 bases). From germline, CDR1 is SNHLY and CDR2 FYNNEI. The CDR3 runs to 13 residues. Between the trimmed V and J ends, which lost 6 bases and 5 bases, there was a span of 11 bases.

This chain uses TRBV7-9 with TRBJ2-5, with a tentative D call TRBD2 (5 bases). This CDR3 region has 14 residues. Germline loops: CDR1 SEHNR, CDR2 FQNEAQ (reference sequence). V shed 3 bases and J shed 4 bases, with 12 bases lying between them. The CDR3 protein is CASSFVFGIETQYF. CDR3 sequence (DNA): TGTGCCAGCAGCTTCGTGTTCGGGATAGAGACCCAGTACTTC.

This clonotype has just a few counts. CDR3 nucleotide sequence: TGTGCCAGCAGTGACTCTAGCGGGAGCTCAGATACGCAGTATTTT. Residues: CASSDSSGSSDTQYF. V gene TRBV6-4 combines with J gene TRBJ2-3; the match to TRBD2 covers 9 bases. The germline V gene encodes CDR1 MRHNA and CDR2 SNTAGT. The trim removed 0 bases at V and 4 bases at J, leaving 2 bases unmatched. This CDR3 has 15 residues.

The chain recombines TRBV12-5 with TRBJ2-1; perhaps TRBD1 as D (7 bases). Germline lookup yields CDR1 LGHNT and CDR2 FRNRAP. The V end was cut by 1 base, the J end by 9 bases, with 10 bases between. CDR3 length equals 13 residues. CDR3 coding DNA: TGTGCTAGTGGTTTGGACAGGGGAGGTGAGCAGTTCTTC. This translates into CASGLDRGGEQFF.

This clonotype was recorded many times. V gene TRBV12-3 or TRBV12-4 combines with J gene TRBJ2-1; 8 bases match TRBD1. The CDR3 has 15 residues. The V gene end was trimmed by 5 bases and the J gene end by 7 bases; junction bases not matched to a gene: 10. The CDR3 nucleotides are TGTGCCAGCAGTGCGGACAGGGTCAGTGGGAATGAGCAGTTCTTC. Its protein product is CASSADRVSGNEQFF.

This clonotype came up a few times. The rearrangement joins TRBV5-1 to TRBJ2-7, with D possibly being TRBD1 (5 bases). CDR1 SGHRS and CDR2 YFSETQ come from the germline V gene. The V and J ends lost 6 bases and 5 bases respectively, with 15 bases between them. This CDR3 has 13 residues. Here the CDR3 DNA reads TGCGCCAGCATGGCTCATCAGGGCGACGAGCAGTACTTC. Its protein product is CASMAHQGDEQYF. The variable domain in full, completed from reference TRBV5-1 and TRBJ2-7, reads KAGVTQTPRYLIKTRGQQVTLSCSPISGHRSVSWYQQTPGQGLQFLFEYFSETQRNKGNFPGRFSGRQFSNSRSEMNVSTLELGDSALYLCASMAHQGDEQYFGPGTRLTVT.

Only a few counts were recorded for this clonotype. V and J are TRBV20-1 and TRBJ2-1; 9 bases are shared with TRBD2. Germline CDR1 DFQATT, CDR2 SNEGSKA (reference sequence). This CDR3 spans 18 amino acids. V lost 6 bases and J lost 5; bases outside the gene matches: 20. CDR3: CSATRRMGIAGVHNEQFF. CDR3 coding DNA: TGCAGTGCCACAAGGCGGATGGGAATAGCGGGAGTTCACAATGAGCAGTTCTTC.

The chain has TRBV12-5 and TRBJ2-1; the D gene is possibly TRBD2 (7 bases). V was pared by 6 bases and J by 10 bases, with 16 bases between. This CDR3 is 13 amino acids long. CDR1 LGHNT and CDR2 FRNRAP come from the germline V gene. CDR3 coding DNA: TGTGCTAGTGGAATAATAAGGGGGGGGGAGCAGTTCTTC. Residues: CASGIIRGGEQFF.

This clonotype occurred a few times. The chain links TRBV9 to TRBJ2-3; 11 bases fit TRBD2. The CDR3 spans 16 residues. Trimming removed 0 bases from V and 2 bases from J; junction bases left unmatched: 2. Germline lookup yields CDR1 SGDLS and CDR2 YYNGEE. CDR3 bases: TGTGCCAGCAGCGTAGGACTAGCGGGGAACACAGATACGCAGTATTTT. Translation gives CASSVGLAGNTDTQYF.

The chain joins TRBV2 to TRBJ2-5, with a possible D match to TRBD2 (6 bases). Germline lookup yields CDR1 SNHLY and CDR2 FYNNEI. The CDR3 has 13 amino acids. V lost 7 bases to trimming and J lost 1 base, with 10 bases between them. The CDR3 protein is CASTSGLQETQYF. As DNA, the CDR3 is TGTGCCAGCACGTCGGGACTCCAAGAGACCCAGTACTTC. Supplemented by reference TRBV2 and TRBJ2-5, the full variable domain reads EPEVTQTPSHQVTQMGQEVILRCVPISNHLYFYWYRQILGQKVEFLVSFYNNEISEKSEIFDDQFSVERPDGSNFTLKIRSTKLEDSAMYFCASTSGLQETQYFGPGTRLLVL.

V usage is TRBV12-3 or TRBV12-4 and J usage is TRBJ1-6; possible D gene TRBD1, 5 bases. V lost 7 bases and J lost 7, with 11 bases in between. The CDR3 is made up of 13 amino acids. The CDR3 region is CASKRDQNSPLHF. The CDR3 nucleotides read TGTGCCAGCAAAAGGGACCAGAATTCACCCCTCCACTTT.

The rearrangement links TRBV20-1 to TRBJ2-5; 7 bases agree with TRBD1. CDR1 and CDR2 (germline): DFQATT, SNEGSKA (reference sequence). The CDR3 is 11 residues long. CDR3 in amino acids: CLRGYQETQYF. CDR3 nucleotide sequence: TGCCTCAGGGGGTACCAAGAGACCCAGTACTTC.

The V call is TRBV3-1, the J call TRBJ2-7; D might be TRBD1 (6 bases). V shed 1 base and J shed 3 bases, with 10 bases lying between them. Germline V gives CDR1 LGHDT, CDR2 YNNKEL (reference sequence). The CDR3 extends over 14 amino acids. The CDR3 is CASSQGGLSYEQYF. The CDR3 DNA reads TGTGCCAGCAGCCAAGGGGGGCTAAGCTACGAGCAGTACTTC.

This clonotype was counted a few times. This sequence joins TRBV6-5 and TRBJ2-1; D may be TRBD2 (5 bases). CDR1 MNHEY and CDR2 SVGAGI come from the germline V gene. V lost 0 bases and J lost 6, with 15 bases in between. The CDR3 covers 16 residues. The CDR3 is CASSYSIGRPGNEQFF. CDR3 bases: TGTGCCAGCAGTTACTCTATTGGGAGACCTGGCAATGAGCAGTTCTTC.

CDR3 protein: CASKGADAGANVLTF. In nucleotides, the CDR3 is TGTGCCAGCAAGGGGGCCGACGCTGGGGCCAACGTCCTGACTTTC. The chain combines TRBV27 with TRBJ2-6; 7 bases fit TRBD1. The trim removed 7 bases at V and 2 bases at J, leaving 5 bases unmatched. CDR1 is MNHEY and CDR2 is SMNVEV in the germline V gene (reference sequence). The CDR3 length is 15 residues.

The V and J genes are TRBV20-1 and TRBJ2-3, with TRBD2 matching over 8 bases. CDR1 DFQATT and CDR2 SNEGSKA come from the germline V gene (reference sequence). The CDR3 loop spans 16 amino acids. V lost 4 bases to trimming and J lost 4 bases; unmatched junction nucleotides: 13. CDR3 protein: CSAIFSAGGGPDTQYF. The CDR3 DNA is TGCAGTGCTATATTTTCGGCGGGGGGAGGGCCAGATACGCAGTATTTT.

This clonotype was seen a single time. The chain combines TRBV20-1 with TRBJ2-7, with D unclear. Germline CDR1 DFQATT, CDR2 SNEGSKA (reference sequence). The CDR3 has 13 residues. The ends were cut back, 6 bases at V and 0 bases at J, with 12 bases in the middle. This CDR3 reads CSAKKESSYEQYF. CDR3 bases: TGCAGTGCAAAAAAGGAGAGCTCCTACGAGCAGTACTTC.

CDR3 amino acids: CASSQSDGNTEAFF. The CDR3, as DNA: TGTGCCAGCAGCCAGTCCGACGGGAACACTGAAGCTTTCTTT. The J gene is TRBJ1-1, the V gene TRBV3-1, with no clear D. CDR3 size: 14 residues. Trimming stripped 3 bases from V and 1 base from J, with 9 bases between. Germline CDR1 reads LGHDT; CDR2 reads YNNKEL (reference sequence).

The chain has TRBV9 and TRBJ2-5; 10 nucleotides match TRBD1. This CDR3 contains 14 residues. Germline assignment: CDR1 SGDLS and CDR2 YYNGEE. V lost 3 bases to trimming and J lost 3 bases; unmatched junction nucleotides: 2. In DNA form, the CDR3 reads TGTGCCAGCAGCGCGGGGACAGGGGAAGAGACCCAGTACTTC. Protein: CASSAGTGEETQYF.